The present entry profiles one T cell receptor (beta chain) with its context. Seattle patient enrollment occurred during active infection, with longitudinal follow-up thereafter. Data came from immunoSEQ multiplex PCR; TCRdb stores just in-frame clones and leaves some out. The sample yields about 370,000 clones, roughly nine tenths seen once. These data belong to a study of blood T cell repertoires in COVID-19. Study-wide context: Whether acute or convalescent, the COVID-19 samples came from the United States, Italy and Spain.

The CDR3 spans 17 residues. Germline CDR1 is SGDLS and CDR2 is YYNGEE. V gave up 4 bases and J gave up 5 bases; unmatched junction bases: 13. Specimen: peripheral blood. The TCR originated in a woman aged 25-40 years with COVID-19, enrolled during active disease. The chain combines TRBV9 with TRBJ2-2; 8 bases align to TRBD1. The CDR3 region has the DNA TGTGCCAGCAGCCCCCTTCAGGGGGCGCCCCGGACCGGGGAGCTGTTTTTT. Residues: CASSPLQGAPRTGELFF.